In this sample, the clone carrying this T cell receptor beta chain turned up a few times. The authors sorted CD4+ naive, central memory, regulatory and stem cell-like memory cells via CD45RO/CCR7/CD25/CD127/CD95/CD27. V was shortened by 1 base and J by 6 bases, with 7 bases between the two germline ends. Germline lookup yields CDR1 SEHNR and CDR2 FQNEAQ (reference sequence). The CDR3 contains 13 residues. Since all of the isolated RNA was reverse transcribed, expressed TCRB transcripts were what got sequenced. About 3.6 million reads on average were seen across naive, central memory and regulatory T cell samples. Some clones are missing from TCRdb's copy, which holds only in-frame ones; the method was immunoSEQ multiplex PCR. The sample yields 900,000 or so clones, roughly 15% seen once. These data are taken from a study of beta chain features in type 1 diabetes. Whole-study context: The patients were much like the healthy donors in age, gender and cell yields.

Sequenced: naive CD4+ T cells from blood. This TCR came from a woman between 18 and 29 years old in good health. V and J are TRBV7-9 and TRBJ2-1; D may be TRBD1 or TRBD2 (5 bases each). CDR3 residues: CASSLGGVNEQFF. CDR3 in DNA: TGTGCCAGCAGCTTAGGAGGGGTCAATGAGCAGTTCTTC.